This T cell receptor beta chain stems from a study of CD8 T cells in Susac syndrome. The CDR3 runs to 17 residues. Germline V gene lookup returns CDR1 SQVTM and CDR2 ANQGSEA. The junction had 6 bases not matched to a gene; V was cut back by 0 bases and J by 0 bases. With random hexamers, reverse transcription was performed on about 0.5 to 1 ug of RNA. TCRdb called the immunoSEQ multiplex PCR reads again in MiXCR, with one record for every CDR3 protein. This sample has approximately 57,000 distinct CDR3 sequences, with about 95% found just once. This clonotype was picked up one time. The chain combines TRBV29-1 with TRBJ1-1; TRBD1 agrees at 11 bases. This TCR derives from a human donor with Susac syndrome. The sequenced material came from CD8+ T cells from PBMCs. The CDR3 spells CSVEDRGQGVVNTEAFF. As DNA, the CDR3 is TGCAGCGTTGAAGATAGGGGACAGGGGGTCGTGAACACTGAAGCTTTCTTT.